Shown below are 19 T cell receptor beta chains from a single sample sequenced in a study of T cell repertoires in cytomegalovirus infection. A single record per CDR3 protein comes from TCRdb applying MiXCR to the reads. The sample has a few hundred thousand distinct CDR3 sequences, about 33% seen once; the top ten hold roughly a sixth. These receptors' targets are unknown. Sequences were derived from cultured PBMCs, sampled from culture after CMV antigen stimulation. Source of these receptors: a human donor in good health (CMV status not recorded). Some clones in this sample may be carry-over from other donors' samples.

This clonotype was observed once. V and J are TRBV6-6 and TRBJ2-3; tentative D call: TRBD2 (5 bases). Germline CDR1 reads MNHNY; CDR2 reads SVGAGI (reference sequence). The CDR3 length is 16 residues. The V end was cut by 0 bases, the J end by 2 bases, with 12 bases between. The CDR3 sequence: CASSYSRAPYTDTQYF. The CDR3 DNA reads TGTGCCAGCAGTTACTCGAGGGCACCTTACACAGATACGCAGTATTTT.

In this sample, this clonotype turned up a few times. The chain couples TRBV27 to TRBJ1-4; D is possibly TRBD1 (6 bases). The V end was cut by 2 bases, the J end by 7 bases, with 14 bases between. Per the germline V gene, CDR1 is MNHEY and CDR2 is SMNVEV (reference sequence). This CDR3 has 15 residues. CDR3 region: CASSLRGGTLEKLFF. CDR3 coding DNA: TGTGCCAGCAGTTTAAGAGGGGGGACACTTGAAAAACTGTTTTTT. The full variable domain, with the rest looked up from reference TRBV27 and TRBJ1-4, is EAQVTQNPRYLITVTGKKLTVTCSQNMNHEYMSWYRQDPGLGLRQIYYSMNVEVTDKGDVPEGYKVSRKEKRNFPLILESPSPNQTSLYFCASSLRGGTLEKLFFGSGTQLSVL.

The table lists this clonotype with a count of one. The chain has TRBV18 and TRBJ2-4; D is unresolved. V was shortened by 0 bases and J by 0 bases, with 12 bases between the two germline ends. The CDR3 has 17 amino acids. CDR1 and CDR2 from the germline V gene are KGHSH and LQKENI. CDR3: CASSPPNSRVAKNIQYF. In DNA, the CDR3 is TGTGCCAGCTCACCACCGAACAGCCGAGTAGCCAAAAACATTCAGTACTTC.

The V gene is TRBV20-1, the J gene TRBJ2-2, with TRBD2 matching over 7 bases. V lost 0 bases and J lost 1; bases outside the gene matches: 5. CDR3 length equals 16 residues. CDR1 is DFQATT and CDR2 is SNEGSKA in the germline V gene (reference sequence). The CDR3: CSARDGLAENTGELFF. The CDR3, as DNA: TGCAGTGCTAGAGATGGTCTAGCGGAGAACACCGGGGAGCTGTTTTTT.

There are a few counts of this clonotype. The chain recombines TRBV6-2 or TRBV6-3 with TRBJ2-7; 9 bases agree with TRBD2. The CDR3 contains 14 residues. Trimming cost V 6 bases and J 4 bases; bases outside gene matches: 7. Germline V gene lookup returns CDR1 MNHEY and CDR2 SVGEGT. CDR3: CASSRGLAGYEQYV. In DNA form, the CDR3 reads TGTGCCAGCAGCCGAGGGCTAGCGGGGTACGAGCAGTACGTC.

CDR3 sequence (DNA): TGTGCCAGTAGTATCGAGACTTATAGCAATCAGCCCCAGCATTTT. This gives the protein CASSIETYSNQPQHF. This rearrangement joins TRBV19 to TRBJ1-5; D is uncertain. The CDR3 has 15 residues. V shed 3 bases and J shed 0 bases, with 9 bases lying between them. CDR1 LNHDA and CDR2 SQIVND come from the germline V gene (reference sequence).

V gene TRBV7-2 combines with J gene TRBJ2-1; D remains ambiguous. The CDR3 is 13 amino acids. The V end lost 1 base, the J end lost 15 bases, and 16 bases lay between the germline ends. Per germline, CDR1 SGHTA and CDR2 FQGNSA. DNA for the CDR3: TGTGCCAGCAGCTTAGAGGGCGCACGGGCCCCGTTCTTC. It codes for CASSLEGARAPFF.

The V and J genes are TRBV29-1 and TRBJ2-7; 12 bases line up with TRBD1. V lost 1 base and J lost 3; bases outside the gene matches: 7. Looked up from germline, CDR1 is SQVTM and CDR2 is ANQGSEA. CDR3 length equals 16 residues. CDR3 nucleotides: TGCAGCGTTGAAGGAGGGACAGGGGGCAAAAACTACGAGCAGTACTTC. This codes for CSVEGGTGGKNYEQYF.

This clonotype was detected a few times. The V gene is TRBV7-2, the J gene TRBJ1-5; tentative D call: TRBD1 (5 bases). The CDR3 has 15 residues. The germline V and J ends were trimmed by 1 base and 4 bases, with 11 bases remaining between them. Germline V CDR1 and CDR2: SGHTA, FQGNSA. The CDR3 sequence: CASSLEPGVNQPQHF. As DNA, the CDR3 is TGTGCCAGCAGCTTAGAACCGGGGGTTAATCAGCCCCAGCATTTT.

The gene calls are TRBV7-2 and TRBJ2-5, with D maybe TRBD2 (5 bases). CDR1 is SGHTA, CDR2 FQGNSA, per germline. The V end was cut by 5 bases, the J end by 2 bases, with 12 bases between. The CDR3 sequence is 14 residues long. CDR3 sequence: CASSRGLYQETQYF. In DNA, the CDR3 is TGTGCCAGCAGCCGAGGACTGTATCAAGAGACCCAGTACTTC.

The chain uses TRBV20-1 and TRBJ2-7; D may correspond to TRBD1 or TRBD2 (5 bases each). CDR1 DFQATT and CDR2 SNEGSKA come from the germline V gene (reference sequence). The CDR3 is 14 amino acids. The ends were cut back, 5 bases at V and 3 bases at J, with 17 bases in the middle. The CDR3 bases are TGCAGTGCTGCCGTGGGGGAGTTTAACTACGAGCAGTACTTC. Amino acids: CSAAVGEFNYEQYF.

V usage is TRBV15 and J usage is TRBJ1-2; D is possibly TRBD1 (6 bases). Germline V gives CDR1 LNHNV, CDR2 YYDKDF (reference sequence). This CDR3 has 16 amino acids. The V end lost 2 bases, the J end lost 7 bases, and 20 bases lay between the germline ends. The CDR3 DNA reads as TGTGCCACCAGCAGACCTAGAACCGACAGGTCTGGTGGCTACACCTTC. Residues: CATSRPRTDRSGGYTF.

The sample holds a few counts of this clonotype. The chain links TRBV7-2 to TRBJ2-1, with D uncertain. Germline V gene lookup returns CDR1 SGHTA and CDR2 FQGNSA. V was trimmed by 0 bases and J by 5 bases, leaving 20 bases between them. The CDR3 has 18 amino acids. The CDR3 DNA reads TGTGCCAGCAGCTTAGCCCTTGCAGCAATAGACCCTAACAATGAGCAGTTCTTC. Its translation: CASSLALAAIDPNNEQFF.

The rearrangement uses TRBV27 and TRBJ2-7; 7 bases agree with TRBD1. Germline CDR1 MNHEY, CDR2 SMNVEV (reference sequence). CDR3 length equals 11 residues. J gave up 10 bases and V 3 bases, and 3 bases lay outside the gene matches. The CDR3 spells CASSFGDRQYF. In DNA form, the CDR3 reads TGTGCCAGCAGTTTCGGGGACAGACAGTACTTC.

This clonotype appeared a few times. The chain has TRBV6-1 and TRBJ2-3; 11 positions agree with TRBD2. The junction had 19 bases not matched to a gene; V was cut back by 5 bases and J by 0 bases. Germline V lookup: CDR1 MNHNS, CDR2 SASEGT. The CDR3 is 21 residues long. CDR3 sequence: CASSPLGASGGLVASTDTQYF. In DNA, the CDR3 is TGTGCCAGCAGTCCGTTGGGGGCTAGCGGGGGGCTGGTAGCTAGCACAGATACGCAGTATTTT.

The rearrangement links TRBV10-3 to TRBJ2-1; TRBD2 might be the D (6 bases). Germline V CDR1 and CDR2: ENHRY, SYGVKD. With 0 bases removed from V and 8 bases from J, the gap between germline ends came to 14 bases. This CDR3 is built from 15 residues. DNA of the CDR3: TGTGCCATCAGTGAGTCTACTAGCTCCCTCGATGAGCAGTTCTTC. Residues: CAISESTSSLDEQFF.

The CDR3 nucleotides are TGTGCCAGCAGCTTAGGTCGGGGGGGAAATGACAATGAGCAGTTCTTC. Protein product: CASSLGRGGNDNEQFF. The genes are TRBV7-9 and TRBJ2-1; the match to TRBD2 covers 8 bases. The CDR3 has 16 residues. The germline V gene encodes CDR1 SEHNR and CDR2 FQNEAQ (reference sequence). V lost 1 base and J lost 5; bases outside the gene matches: 7.

The V and J genes are TRBV18 and TRBJ1-1, with D unclear. Germline CDR1 and CDR2: KGHSH and LQKENI. The CDR3 has 14 residues. V was clipped by 2 bases and J by 4 bases, with 11 bases between them. CDR3 sequence (DNA): TGTGCCAGCTCACCAGATGAAACGACCACTGAAGCTTTCTTT. Protein: CASSPDETTTEAFF.

The chain couples TRBV6-2 or TRBV6-3 to TRBJ2-1, with D unresolved. The CDR3 contains 15 residues. The ends were cut back, 5 bases at V and 5 bases at J, with 16 bases in the middle. Germline-derived CDR1 and CDR2 are MNHEY and SVGEGT. This CDR3 is CASSPDQVVHNEQFF. In DNA form, the CDR3 reads TGTGCCAGCAGTCCAGATCAAGTTGTCCACAATGAGCAGTTCTTC.